One sample yielded the 12 T cell receptor beta chains listed below, sequenced in a study of Graves' ophthalmopathy and Graves' hyperthyroidism. The TCR beta CDR3 regions underwent amplification from RNA transcripts. Amplification began with first-round RT-PCR using HTBI primers, then second-round multiplex PCR was performed. TCRdb reprocessed the multiplex PCR reads with MiXCR, giving one entry per CDR3 protein. The sample shows 500,000 to 800,000 distinct CDR3 sequences, just over 40% of them seen only once. Sample: peripheral blood. The source is an adult man with Graves' ophthalmopathy.

The gene calls are TRBV5-8 and TRBJ2-2; D gene uncertain. Trimming took off 1 base at V and 0 bases at J, with 10 bases between the two ends. Germline-derived CDR1 and CDR2 are SGHTS and YDEGEE. This CDR3 contains 16 residues. CDR3 amino acids: CASSLRRYANTGELFF. In nucleotides, the CDR3 is TGTGCCAGCAGCTTGCGCAGATACGCGAACACCGGGGAGCTGTTTTTT.

On this clonotype: The junction does not match germline at one end; this may be a read error. The chain combines TRBV10-3 with TRBJ2-7; no definite D call. Germline CDR1 is ENHRY and CDR2 is SYGVKD. This CDR3 comprises 15 residues. This chain's CDR3 is CASSYDGSLPYEQYF. In DNA, the CDR3 is TGTGCCAGCAGTTACGACGGCAGTCTCCCCTACGAGCAGTACTTC.

Regarding this clonotype: A single base separates this from a much larger clone, so it may be a read error. In this CDR3 the conserved last residue, phenylalanine or tryptophan, is missing, so a read error is likely. The V gene is TRBV11-2, the J gene TRBJ2-5, with 7 positions matching TRBD1. Unmatched junction bases numbered 13, after V lost 1 base and J lost 5 bases. The CDR3 consists of 17 residues. The germline V gene has CDR1 SGHAT and CDR2 FQNNGV. CDR3: CASSLGAGRGSRETQYV. CDR3 bases: TGTGCCAGCAGCTTAGGTGCGGGCAGGGGGAGTCGGGAGACCCAGTACGTC.

As for this clonotype: A much larger clone lies one base from this, so it may be a read error. This CDR3 is missing its conserved last phenylalanine or tryptophan, likely due to a read error. This chain connects TRBV10-3 to TRBJ2-5; tentatively, D is TRBD1 (5 bases). Germline values: CDR1 ENHRY, CDR2 SYGVKD. This CDR3 has 14 amino acids. The CDR3 protein is CASSPSERGETQYL. CDR3 nucleotide sequence: TGTGCCAGCAGTCCATCCGAAAGGGGAGAGACCCAGTACCTC.

This clonotype appeared many times. The chain employs TRBV5-1 and TRBJ2-2, with 10 bases aligning to TRBD2. The V segment lost 0 bases and the J segment 4 bases; nucleotides outside the gene matches: 0. Germline lookup yields CDR1 SGHRS and CDR2 YFSETQ. The CDR3 extends over 15 amino acids. The CDR3 loop is CASSLASGSTGELFF. CDR3 sequence (DNA): TGCGCCAGCAGCTTGGCTAGCGGGAGCACCGGGGAGCTGTTTTTT. The variable domain in full, completed from reference TRBV5-1 and TRBJ2-2, reads KAGVTQTPRYLIKTRGQQVTLSCSPISGHRSVSWYQQTPGQGLQFLFEYFSETQRNKGNFPGRFSGRQFSNSRSEMNVSTLELGDSALYLCASSLASGSTGELFFGEGSRLTVL.

With respect to this clonotype: A junction boundary mismatches the germline segment, possibly from a read error. This chain uses TRBV10-3 with TRBJ1-6; 7 bases map to TRBD1. The germline V gene encodes CDR1 ENHRY and CDR2 SYGVKD. The CDR3 loop spans 16 amino acids. CDR3 loop: CASSEVLDRYNSPLHF. CDR3 in DNA: TGTGCCAGCAGTGAAGTCCTGGACAGGTATAATTCACCCCTCCACTTT.

This clonotype was counted many times. The rearrangement joins TRBV3-1 to TRBJ2-5; a weak D match, TRBD1 (5 bases). Deletions cut 4 bases from V and 4 bases from J, with 13 bases between. The CDR3 spans 14 residues. In germline, CDR1 is LGHDT, CDR2 YNNKEL (reference sequence). The CDR3: CASSLRQPGETQYF. CDR3 nucleotide sequence: TGTGCCAGCAGCCTTCGACAGCCAGGAGAGACCCAGTACTTC.

As to this clonotype: Germline is not matched at one junction end, which may reflect a read error. The chain carries TRBV10-3 and TRBJ1-1; the match to TRBD1 covers 7 bases. The CDR3 spans 15 residues. Per the germline V gene, CDR1 is ENHRY and CDR2 is SYGVKD. The CDR3 nucleotides read TGTGCCAGCAGTGAATCGGACAGGCTGAACACTGAAGCTTTCTTT. It encodes CASSESDRLNTEAFF.

V usage is TRBV12-3 or TRBV12-4 and J usage is TRBJ2-2; D not resolved. There are 12 residues in the CDR3. The V and J ends lost 7 bases and 5 bases respectively, with 8 bases between them. CDR3 region: CASMGFTGELFF. CDR3 sequence (DNA): TGTGCCAGCATGGGCTTTACCGGGGAGCTGTTTTTT.

V is TRBV29-1 and J is TRBJ2-5; D might be TRBD2 (6 bases). Germline CDR1 reads SQVTM; CDR2 reads ANQGSEA. The CDR3 runs 15 residues. Deletions cut 6 bases from V and 2 bases from J, with 19 bases between. The chain's CDR3 is CSVDVLLGGQETQYF. CDR3 nucleotides: TGCAGCGTAGACGTACTACTGGGGGGTCAAGAGACCCAGTACTTC.

This chain connects TRBV29-1 to TRBJ1-1; D perhaps matches TRBD1 (5 bases). Germline CDR1 reads SQVTM; CDR2 reads ANQGSEA. The V gene lost 8 bases and the J gene lost 0 bases, with 10 bases spanning the gap. The CDR3 loop spans 12 amino acids. CDR3 sequence reads: CSPGHMNTEAFF. Here the CDR3 DNA reads TGCAGCCCTGGACATATGAACACTGAAGCTTTCTTT.

This clonotype was seen only a few times. The chain recombines TRBV12-3 or TRBV12-4 with TRBJ2-5; 10 bases align to TRBD2. This CDR3 is 16 amino acids long. Trimming removed 5 bases from V and 1 base from J; junction bases left unmatched: 7. This CDR3 is CASSLQAGGPQETQYF. Written as DNA, the CDR3 is TGTGCCAGCAGTCTCCAAGCGGGGGGGCCCCAAGAGACCCAGTACTTC.